Listed below are T cell receptor beta chains from one sample, sequenced in a study of cytomegalovirus exposure and HLA in healthy donors. TCRdb keeps only in-frame clones here, not all; method: immunoSEQ multiplex PCR. The sample holds about 150,000 clones, approximately 89% seen once. Specimen: PBMCs. Receptors originate from a woman aged 18 to 35 in good health and CMV-seropositive. CDR3s include the opening cysteine and the closing phenylalanine or tryptophan. Fields, in order: J gene, D gene, clone size, V gene, CDR3 protein, CDR3 DNA. D genes are given only for firm matches. A row's size may be missing; if present it is once, few, many or a size class.

>TRBJ2-2|.|.|TRBV5-1
CASSLVASTGGELFF
TGCGCCAGCAGCTTGGTGGCTAGCACGGGCGGGGAGCTGTTTTTT
>TRBJ2-7|.|.|TRBV28
CASSLAGQGNDEQYF
TGTGCCAGCAGTTTAGCCGGCCAGGGGAACGACGAGCAGTACTTC
>TRBJ1-1|.|.|TRBV5-4
CASSSGMNTEAFF
TGTGCCAGCAGCTCAGGGATGAACACTGAAGCTTTCTTT
>TRBJ2-7|.|.|TRBV5-1
CASSLEFAPNYREQYF
TGCGCCAGCAGCTTGGAATTTGCCCCGAACTATAGAGAGCAGTACTTC
>TRBJ2-2|.|.|TRBV19
CASTGRVTGELFF
TGTGCCAGTACAGGCAGGGTCACCGGGGAGCTGTTTTTT
>TRBJ2-5|TRBD1|.|TRBV5-1
CASSLAGQGRGETQYF
TGCGCCAGCAGCTTGGCCGGACAGGGAAGGGGAGAGACCCAGTACTTC
>TRBJ1-1|TRBD1|.|TRBV19
CASGQGNTEAFF
TGTGCCTCTGGACAGGGGAACACTGAAGCTTTCTTT
>TRBJ1-1|.|.|TRBV27
CASSLMGGNTEAFF
TGTGCCAGCAGTTTAATGGGGGGGAACACTGAAGCTTTCTTT
>TRBJ1-5|TRBD1|.|TRBV28
CASRGFGTDSNQPQHF
TGTGCCAGCAGGGGCTTTGGGACAGATAGCAATCAGCCCCAGCATTTT
>TRBJ1-1|TRBD1|once|TRBV30
CAWSDRGPSEAFF
TGTGCCTGGAGTGACAGGGGGCCCTCTGAAGCTTTCTTT
>TRBJ2-1|TRBD1|.|TRBV23-1
CASSQRGRYAEQFF
TGCGCCAGCAGTCAGAGGGGGCGGTACGCTGAGCAGTTCTTC
>TRBJ1-4|TRBD1|once|TRBV4-2
CASSQDWGRGQGNEKLFF
TGTGCCAGCAGCCAAGACTGGGGGAGGGGACAGGGAAATGAAAAACTGTTTTTT
>TRBJ1-2|.|.|TRBV28
CASSLNPWRVPLYTF
TGTGCCAGCAGTTTAAATCCATGGCGGGTTCCCCTCTACACCTTC
>TRBJ2-7|TRBD1|.|TRBV4-1
CASSHTQGVGYEQYF
TGCGCCAGCAGCCACACCCAGGGGGTAGGCTACGAGCAGTACTTC
>TRBJ1-1|TRBD1|.|TRBV5-3
CARSKGQGDDSTEAFF
TGTGCCAGAAGCAAAGGACAGGGGGATGATAGCACTGAAGCTTTCTTT
>TRBJ1-4|.|.|TRBV7-9
CASSLPSDSPSNEKLFF
TGTGCCAGCAGCTTACCCTCCGACAGTCCTTCTAATGAAAAACTGTTTTTT
>TRBJ1-5|.|.|TRBV28
CASRILLGARNQPQHF
TGTGCCAGCAGAATTCTCTTAGGGGCCCGCAATCAGCCCCAGCATTTT
>TRBJ2-1|TRBD2|.|TRBV28
CASSKLPGLGGHEQFF
TGTGCCAGCAGTAAACTCCCGGGACTAGGGGGGCATGAGCAGTTCTTC
>TRBJ2-2|.|.|TRBV4-1
CASSQAGNTGELFF
TGCGCCAGCAGCCAAGCGGGAAACACCGGGGAGCTGTTTTTT
>TRBJ2-5|TRBD2|once|TRBV14
CASSPPQRGVQETQYF
TGTGCCAGCAGCCCGCCTCAGCGGGGGGTTCAAGAGACCCAGTACTTC
>TRBJ2-1|TRBD2|.|TRBV5-6
CASTPVHRSGTYNEQFF
TGTGCCAGCACCCCGGTCCATCGGAGCGGGACCTACAATGAGCAGTTCTTC
>TRBJ1-1|.|.|TRBV7-9
CASSSYSMNTEAFF
TGTGCCAGCAGCTCCTACAGCATGAACACTGAAGCTTTCTTT
>TRBJ2-7|.|.|TRBV18
CASSPRESYEQYF
TGTGCCAGCTCACCACGCGAGTCCTACGAGCAGTACTTC
>TRBJ1-3|.|.|TRBV10-3
CAISDIGNTIYF
TGTGCCATCAGTGACATTGGAAACACCATATATTTT
>TRBJ1-2|.|.|TRBV25-1
CASSELTGYVGGYTF
TGTGCCAGCAGTGAATTGACGGGGTATGTAGGTGGCTACACCTTC
>TRBJ2-1|TRBD1|.|TRBV10-1
CASSGGLYEQFF
TGCGCCAGCTCAGGGGGTCTCTATGAGCAGTTCTTC
>TRBJ1-1|.|.|TRBV5-8
CASSPTGSTEAFF
TGTGCCAGCAGCCCAACAGGGAGCACTGAAGCTTTCTTT
>TRBJ2-1|.|.|TRBV29-1
CSVAADSFGNEQFF
TGCAGCGTGGCAGCTGACAGTTTCGGCAATGAGCAGTTCTTC
>TRBJ1-3|.|.|TRBV4-2
CASSVEGAGNTIYF
TGTGCCAGCAGTGTCGAGGGGGCTGGAAACACCATATATTTT
>TRBJ1-4|.|.|TRBV19
CASSSRTATNEKLFF
TGTGCCAGTAGTTCCCGGACTGCAACTAATGAAAAACTGTTTTTT
>TRBJ2-4|.|once|TRBV11-2
CASNPVKGFKNIQYF
TGTGCCAGCAACCCCGTCAAGGGGTTCAAAAACATTCAGTACTTC
>TRBJ1-2|TRBD1|few|TRBV19
CASSTGTGHYGYTF
TGTGCCAGTAGCACCGGGACAGGGCACTATGGCTACACCTTC
>TRBJ2-1|.|.|TRBV15
CATSSRNEQFF
TGTGCCACCAGCAGCCGCAATGAGCAGTTCTTC
>TRBJ2-5|.|.|TRBV7-2
CASSYRHNTPQETQYF
TGTGCCAGCAGCTACCGACATAACACCCCACAAGAGACCCAGTACTTC
>TRBJ2-7|TRBD1|.|TRBV4-2
CASSQDLPTRDRTYEQYF
TGTGCCAGCAGCCAAGATCTCCCAACGAGGGACAGAACCTACGAGCAGTACTTC
>TRBJ2-2|TRBD2|.|TRBV27
CASSTRLAGGRWTGELFF
TGTGCCAGCAGTACCCGACTAGCGGGGGGGCGGTGGACCGGGGAGCTGTTTTTT
>TRBJ1-2|TRBD1|.|TRBV7-2
CASSPSGQSNNGYTF
TGTGCCAGCAGCCCCTCGGGACAGTCAAACAATGGCTACACCTTC